These 26 T cell receptor beta chains originate from one sample sequenced in a study of blood T cell repertoires in COVID-19. Profiled with immunoSEQ multiplex PCR; TCRdb holds only in-frame clones, not every one. The data show hundreds of thousands of clones, with approximately 83% seen just once and under 2.5% held by the top ten. The sequenced material came from PBMCs or T cells enriched from blood (not recorded which). The origin of the receptors is a man in his thirties or forties who had recovered from COVID-19.

The chain couples TRBV6-2 or TRBV6-3 to TRBJ1-1; D is possibly TRBD1 (6 bases). V was clipped by 6 bases and J by 4 bases, with 12 bases between them. This CDR3 comprises 13 residues. Germline CDR1 reads MNHEY; CDR2 reads SVGEGT. CDR3 nucleotide sequence: TGTGCCAGCAGACCTACAGGGTTCACTGAAGCTTTCTTT. Protein sequence: CASRPTGFTEAFF.

CDR3 nucleotide sequence: TGTGCCAGCAGCTTTGTGGGGGGTTTATTTTACAATGAGCAGTTCTTC. Translation: CASSFVGGLFYNEQFF. The chain carries TRBV7-2 and TRBJ2-1, with D possibly being TRBD2 (6 bases). Germline V CDR1 and CDR2: SGHTA, FQGNSA. The CDR3 length is 16 residues. V lost 3 bases, J lost 4 bases, and 16 bases lay in between.

This chain links TRBV5-1 with TRBJ1-1, with D perhaps matching TRBD1 (5 bases). Germline CDR1 and CDR2: SGHRS and YFSETQ. The CDR3 contains 15 residues. V was trimmed by 1 base and J by 1 base, leaving 11 bases between them. The CDR3 bases are TGCGCCAGCAGCTTGTTCGGGGGAAGGAACACTGAAGCTTTCTTT. The encoded protein is CASSLFGGRNTEAFF.

This clone was counted a single time. The V call is TRBV11-2, the J call TRBJ2-3, with a possible D match to TRBD2 (5 bases). CDR3 length: 15 residues. CDR1 and CDR2 (germline): SGHAT, FQNNGV. V was pared by 7 bases and J by 2 bases, with 16 bases between. This chain's CDR3 is CASNSPRGVTDTQYF. The CDR3 coding sequence is TGTGCCAGCAACTCACCCCGGGGAGTCACAGATACGCAGTATTTT.

This chain uses TRBV18 with TRBJ1-4, with TRBD1 matching 10 bases. Germline V gene data show CDR1 as KGHSH and CDR2 as LQKENI. The length of the CDR3 is 15 residues. The V and J ends lost 2 bases and 8 bases, in that order; junction bases with no gene match: 5. This chain's CDR3 is CASSPADRGGEKLFF. The CDR3 DNA follows: TGTGCCAGCTCACCAGCGGACAGGGGGGGCGAAAAACTGTTTTTT. Full variable domain (missing parts from reference TRBV18 and TRBJ1-4): NAGVMQNPRHLVRRRGQEARLRCSPMKGHSHVYWYRQLPEEGLKFMVYLQKENIIDESGMPKERFSAEFPKEGPSILRIQQVVRGDSAAYFCASSPADRGGEKLFFGSGTQLSVL.

The chain joins TRBV18 to TRBJ1-1; 9 positions match TRBD1. CDR1 and CDR2 (germline): KGHSH, LQKENI. This CDR3 has 22 residues. Trimming at V came to 0 bases and at J to 1 base, leaving 21 bases not matched to a gene. CDR3 loop: CASSPPYRLRTGAGARNTEAFF. DNA for the CDR3: TGTGCCAGCTCACCACCCTACCGCCTAAGGACAGGGGCCGGCGCGAGGAACACTGAAGCTTTCTTT. Full variable domain (missing parts from reference TRBV18 and TRBJ1-1): NAGVMQNPRHLVRRRGQEARLRCSPMKGHSHVYWYRQLPEEGLKFMVYLQKENIIDESGMPKERFSAEFPKEGPSILRIQQVVRGDSAAYFCASSPPYRLRTGAGARNTEAFFGQGTRLTVV.

V gene TRBV20-1 combines with J gene TRBJ2-7, with D possibly being TRBD1 (5 bases). Trimming pared 3 bases from V and 4 bases from J, leaving 10 bases between. The CDR3 is 12 residues long. Germline V gene data show CDR1 as DFQATT and CDR2 as SNEGSKA (reference sequence). The DNA of the CDR3 is TGCAGTGCTAGTCCCCAGGGTTACGAGCAGTACTTC. It codes for CSASPQGYEQYF.

The chain is built from TRBV19 and TRBJ1-5; no clear D. Germline V CDR1 and CDR2: LNHDA, SQIVND (reference sequence). This CDR3 contains 15 residues. V shed 2 bases and J shed 0 bases, with 8 bases lying between them. The CDR3 bases are TGTGCCAGTAGTATACCGGGGTATAGCAATCAGCCCCAGCATTTT. It specifies CASSIPGYSNQPQHF. The full variable domain, rest sourced from reference TRBV19 and TRBJ1-5, is DGGITQSPKYLFRKEGQNVTLSCEQNLNHDAMYWYRQDPGQGLRLIYYSQIVNDFQKGDIAEGYSVSREKKESFPLTVTSAQKNPTAFYLCASSIPGYSNQPQHFGDGTRLSIL.

The genes are TRBV7-9 and TRBJ1-1; D call uncertain. CDR1 is SEHNR and CDR2 is FQNEAQ in the germline V gene (reference sequence). With 2 bases removed from V and 4 bases from J, the gap between germline ends came to 8 bases. This CDR3 is built from 13 residues. DNA for the CDR3: TGTGCCAGCAGCTTAAATGAGCTCACTGAAGCTTTCTTT. This translates into CASSLNELTEAFF.

The chain joins TRBV3-1 (or the pseudogene TRBV3-2) to TRBJ2-1; 7 bases are shared with TRBD2. CDR3 length: 14 residues. V lost 2 bases and J lost 5; bases outside the gene matches: 3. Germline V gene sequence: CDR1 LGHDT, CDR2 YNNKEL (reference sequence). CDR3 sequence (DNA): TGTGCCAGCAGCCAAATGGGACTAAACAATGAGCAGTTCTTC. It translates to CASSQMGLNNEQFF.

Here the CDR3 DNA reads TGTGCCAGCAGCTTAATGTCCGTTGGGCGTTCACCCCTCCACTTT. It codes for CASSLMSVGRSPLHF. The rearrangement links TRBV7-9 to TRBJ1-6; no reliable D call. The CDR3 extends over 15 amino acids. Trimming shortened V by 2 bases and J by 9 bases, and 14 bases separated the two germline ends. Germline loops: CDR1 SEHNR, CDR2 FQNEAQ (reference sequence).

The rearrangement links TRBV3-1 (or the pseudogene TRBV3-2) to TRBJ2-5, with 9 bases identical to TRBD2. The CDR3 is 18 residues long. J gave up 5 bases and V 7 bases, and 20 bases lay outside the gene matches. The germline gives CDR1 LGHDT, CDR2 YNNKEL (reference sequence). CDR3 residues: CASTFYGSGGPLEETQYF. The CDR3 region has the DNA TGTGCCAGCACCTTCTATGGGAGCGGGGGGCCCTTGGAGGAGACCCAGTACTTC.

The chain joins TRBV5-4 to TRBJ2-2; D might be TRBD1 (5 bases). The germline CDR1 and CDR2 sequences are SGHNT and YYREEE (reference sequence). The CDR3 spans 16 residues. Trimming shortened V by 0 bases and J by 0 bases, and 9 bases separated the two germline ends. The CDR3 DNA reads TGTGCCAGCAGCTTGGAATCCAGGGCGAACACCGGGGAGCTGTTTTTT. Translating it yields CASSLESRANTGELFF.

V and J are TRBV7-9 and TRBJ1-5; maybe TRBD1 (6 bases). Looked up from germline, CDR1 is SEHNR and CDR2 is FQNEAQ (reference sequence). V lost 5 bases, J lost 0 bases, and 11 bases lay in between. The CDR3 contains 15 residues. The CDR3 nucleotides are TGTGCCAGCAGCATCGGACAGTATAGCAATCAGCCCCAGCATTTT. It yields the protein CASSIGQYSNQPQHF.

The V and J genes are TRBV9 and TRBJ2-1; 8 bases align to TRBD2. The CDR3 runs 19 residues. V shed 3 bases, J shed 0 bases, and the junction held 14 bases outside the gene matches. The germline V gene encodes CDR1 SGDLS and CDR2 YYNGEE. CDR3 sequence (DNA): TGTGCCAGCAGCGCTCGGGGTGATGTAGCGGGGAGCTCCTACAATGAGCAGTTCTTC. Encoded protein: CASSARGDVAGSSYNEQFF.

CDR3: CASSADREETQYF. CDR3 nucleotides: TGTGCCAGCAGCGCAGACAGGGAAGAGACCCAGTACTTC. The V call is TRBV6-5, the J call TRBJ2-5; 7 bases are shared with TRBD1. Trimming removed 6 bases from V and 3 bases from J; junction bases left unmatched: 4. The CDR3 extends over 13 amino acids. CDR1 and CDR2 from the germline V gene are MNHEY and SVGAGI.

This clone is a singleton in its sample. The chain uses TRBV5-5 and TRBJ1-1; unclear D gene. Germline V gene sequence: CDR1 SGHKS, CDR2 YYEKEE (reference sequence). This CDR3 spans 14 amino acids. Deletions cut 5 bases from V and 1 base from J, with 12 bases between. CDR3 region: CASSLFSRNTEAFF. In DNA form, the CDR3 reads TGTGCCAGCAGTCTTTTCTCGCGGAACACTGAAGCTTTCTTT.

The chain couples TRBV19 to TRBJ2-5; TRBD2 matches at 13 bases. The CDR3 loop spans 16 amino acids. V lost 4 bases and J lost 5; bases outside the gene matches: 7. Germline V lookup: CDR1 LNHDA, CDR2 SQIVND (reference sequence). The DNA of the CDR3 is TGTGCCAGTAGTACCCGGGGACTAGCGGGGCATGAGACCCAGTACTTC. Its protein is CASSTRGLAGHETQYF.

This clone was detected a few times. V usage is TRBV7-2 and J usage is TRBJ1-5; 7 bases fit TRBD1. The V gene end was trimmed by 3 bases and the J gene end by 1 base; junction bases not matched to a gene: 3. The CDR3 spans 15 residues. CDR1 SGHTA and CDR2 FQGNSA come from the germline V gene. The CDR3 DNA follows: TGTGCCAGCAGCTTTTCAGGGGGGAGCAATCAGCCCCAGCATTTT. It yields the protein CASSFSGGSNQPQHF. The full variable domain, rest sourced from reference TRBV7-2 and TRBJ1-5, is GAGVSQSPSNKVTEKGKDVELRCDPISGHTALYWYRQSLGQGLEFLIYFQGNSAPDKSGLPSDRFSAERTGGSVSTLTIQRTQQEDSAVYLCASSFSGGSNQPQHFGDGTRLSIL.

The chain's CDR3 is CASSAGQRETQYF. The DNA of the CDR3 is TGTGCCAGCAGCGCTGGACAAAGGGAGACCCAGTACTTC. The chain joins TRBV11-3 to TRBJ2-5, with a weak D call TRBD1 (5 bases). This CDR3 has 13 amino acids. Trimming shortened V by 5 bases and J by 5 bases, and 12 bases separated the two germline ends. Per germline, CDR1 SGHNT and CDR2 YENEEA.

The chain combines TRBV19 with TRBJ1-1, with a possible D match to TRBD1 (6 bases). Germline loops: CDR1 LNHDA, CDR2 SQIVND (reference sequence). V was shortened by 6 bases and J by 7 bases, with 18 bases between the two germline ends. The CDR3 has 14 amino acids. DNA for the CDR3: TGTGCCAGTAGCCCACCTGGACAGAGGGGTGAAGCTTTCTTT. Its translation is CASSPPGQRGEAFF.

This clone appeared a single time. V and J are TRBV2 and TRBJ2-5; weak D call: TRBD2 (5 bases). Germline V gene data show CDR1 as SNHLY and CDR2 as FYNNEI. The CDR3 covers 13 residues. Deletions cut 4 bases from V and 5 bases from J, with 11 bases between. The CDR3 spells CASSVSGLETQYF. The CDR3 nucleotides read TGTGCCAGCAGTGTATCGGGGTTGGAGACCCAGTACTTC.

This clone was picked up one time. The chain uses TRBV19 and TRBJ2-3; 7 nucleotides agree with TRBD1. Germline lookup yields CDR1 LNHDA and CDR2 SQIVND (reference sequence). This CDR3 comprises 15 residues. V shed 6 bases and J 4 bases; nucleotides not matched to a gene: 10. The CDR3 DNA reads TGTGCCAGTAGGCCAACAGGGGTCGGCTCAGATACGCAGTATTTT. Protein sequence: CASRPTGVGSDTQYF.

This chain uses TRBV7-9 with TRBJ2-1; TRBD2 is a possible D gene (7 bases). The ends were cut back, 5 bases at V and 0 bases at J, with 17 bases in the middle. The CDR3 spans 17 residues. Looked up from germline, CDR1 is SEHNR and CDR2 is FQNEAQ (reference sequence). CDR3 in DNA: TGTGCCAGCAGCCCTCGAGGGGGGGGGAGCTCCTACAATGAGCAGTTCTTC. Protein: CASSPRGGGSSYNEQFF.

The chain carries TRBV19 and TRBJ1-5; 8 nucleotides agree with TRBD1. This CDR3 contains 15 residues. The V and J ends lost 10 bases and 6 bases, in that order; junction bases with no gene match: 14. Per the germline V gene, CDR1 is LNHDA and CDR2 is SQIVND (reference sequence). CDR3 amino acids: CATKGTGGSSQPQHF. The CDR3 coding sequence is TGTGCCACCAAAGGCACAGGGGGGTCTAGTCAGCCCCAGCATTTT.

This rearrangement joins TRBV7-2 to TRBJ2-1; D perhaps matches TRBD1 (6 bases). The CDR3 covers 17 residues. The V end was cut by 5 bases, the J end by 2 bases, with 19 bases between. Germline-derived CDR1 and CDR2 are SGHTA and FQGNSA. The CDR3 reads CASSPRQVTSAYNEQFF. The CDR3 region has the DNA TGTGCCAGCAGCCCCCGACAGGTGACCTCCGCCTACAATGAGCAGTTCTTC.